The rows below give T cell receptor beta chains drawn from one sample of a study of T cell changes during pregnancy in multiple sclerosis. Sequencing used immunoSEQ multiplex PCR; TCRdb keeps in-frame clones, though not all of them. The sample comprises some 120,000 clones, about 96% of which are singletons, and approximately 0.45% rests with the top ten. Sequencing used peripheral blood, obtained after pregnancy. These receptor sequences come from a female donor with multiple sclerosis, enrolled in a pregnancy study. CDR3s include the opening cysteine and the closing phenylalanine or tryptophan. The order of the fields is J gene, V gene, D gene, clone size, CDR3 length, CDR3 protein, CDR3 DNA. D genes are given only for firm matches. Rows give clone size only sometimes, using once, few, many, or a class for an expanded clone.

J gene: TRBJ1-5
V gene: TRBV19
D gene: TRBD1
clone size: once
CDR3 length: 16
CDR3 protein: CASSNTTGGYNQPQHF
CDR3 DNA: TGTGCCAGTAGTAATACGACAGGGGGCTACAATCAGCCCCAGCATTTT

J gene: TRBJ2-2
V gene: TRBV28
D gene: TRBD1
clone size: .
CDR3 length: 20
CDR3 protein: CASSDRDRGPRITGVGELFF
CDR3 DNA: TGTGCCAGCAGTGACCGGGACAGGGGGCCCCGGATTACGGGCGTCGGGGAGCTGTTTTTT

J gene: TRBJ2-7
V gene: TRBV5-4
D gene: TRBD2
clone size: .
CDR3 length: 15
CDR3 protein: CASSLLAGSSYEQYF
CDR3 DNA: TGTGCCAGCAGCCTCCTAGCGGGAAGCTCCTACGAGCAGTACTTC

J gene: TRBJ1-1
V gene: TRBV29-1
D gene: TRBD1
clone size: .
CDR3 length: 19
CDR3 protein: CSVDPWIVTGASSAPEAFF
CDR3 DNA: TGCAGCGTTGACCCCTGGATCGTAACAGGGGCCTCTTCCGCCCCCGAAGCTTTCTTT

J gene: TRBJ2-1
V gene: TRBV9
D gene: .
clone size: .
CDR3 length: 15
CDR3 protein: CASSSQGHSNDEQFF
CDR3 DNA: TGTGCCAGCAGCTCCCAGGGGCACTCTAACGATGAGCAGTTCTTC

J gene: TRBJ2-7
V gene: TRBV28
D gene: TRBD1
clone size: .
CDR3 length: 14
CDR3 protein: CASTTGGRSYEQYF
CDR3 DNA: TGTGCCAGCACAACAGGGGGCAGGTCCTACGAGCAGTACTTC

J gene: TRBJ2-5
V gene: TRBV9
D gene: .
clone size: .
CDR3 length: 15
CDR3 protein: CASSVEAGGQETQYF
CDR3 DNA: TGTGCCAGCAGCGTAGAGGCTGGAGGGCAAGAGACCCAGTACTTC

J gene: TRBJ2-7
V gene: TRBV10-3
D gene: .
clone size: .
CDR3 length: 15
CDR3 protein: CAIRKQGVNHYEQYF
CDR3 DNA: TGTGCCATCAGGAAACAGGGAGTCAACCACTACGAGCAGTACTTC

J gene: TRBJ2-7
V gene: TRBV19
D gene: TRBD2
clone size: .
CDR3 length: 13
CDR3 protein: CASKASGTNEQYF
CDR3 DNA: TGTGCCAGTAAGGCTAGCGGGACCAACGAGCAGTACTTC

J gene: TRBJ2-7
V gene: TRBV5-1
D gene: .
clone size: .
CDR3 length: 15
CDR3 protein: CASSLDGTSSVEQYF
CDR3 DNA: TGCGCCAGCAGCTTGGACGGGACTTCTAGTGTTGAGCAGTACTTC

J gene: TRBJ2-1
V gene: TRBV6-1
D gene: TRBD2
clone size: .
CDR3 length: 11
CDR3 protein: CASREGNEQFF
CDR3 DNA: TGTGCCAGCCGGGAGGGCAATGAGCAGTTCTTC

J gene: TRBJ2-7
V gene: TRBV19
D gene: .
clone size: .
CDR3 length: 15
CDR3 protein: CASSIHPGLGPEQYF
CDR3 DNA: TGTGCCAGTAGTATCCATCCGGGACTCGGCCCAGAGCAGTACTTC